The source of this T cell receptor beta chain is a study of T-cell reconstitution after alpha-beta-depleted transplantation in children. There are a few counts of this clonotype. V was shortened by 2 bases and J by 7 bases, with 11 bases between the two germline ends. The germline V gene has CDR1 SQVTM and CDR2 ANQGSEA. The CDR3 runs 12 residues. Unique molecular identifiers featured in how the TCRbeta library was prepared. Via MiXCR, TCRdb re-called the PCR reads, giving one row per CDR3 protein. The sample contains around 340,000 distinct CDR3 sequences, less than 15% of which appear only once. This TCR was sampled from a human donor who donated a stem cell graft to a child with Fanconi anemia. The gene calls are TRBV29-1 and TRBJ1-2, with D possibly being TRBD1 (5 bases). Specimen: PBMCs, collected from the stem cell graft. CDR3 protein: CSVESGALGYTF. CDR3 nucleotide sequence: TGCAGCGTTGAAAGCGGGGCCCTTGGCTACACCTTC.